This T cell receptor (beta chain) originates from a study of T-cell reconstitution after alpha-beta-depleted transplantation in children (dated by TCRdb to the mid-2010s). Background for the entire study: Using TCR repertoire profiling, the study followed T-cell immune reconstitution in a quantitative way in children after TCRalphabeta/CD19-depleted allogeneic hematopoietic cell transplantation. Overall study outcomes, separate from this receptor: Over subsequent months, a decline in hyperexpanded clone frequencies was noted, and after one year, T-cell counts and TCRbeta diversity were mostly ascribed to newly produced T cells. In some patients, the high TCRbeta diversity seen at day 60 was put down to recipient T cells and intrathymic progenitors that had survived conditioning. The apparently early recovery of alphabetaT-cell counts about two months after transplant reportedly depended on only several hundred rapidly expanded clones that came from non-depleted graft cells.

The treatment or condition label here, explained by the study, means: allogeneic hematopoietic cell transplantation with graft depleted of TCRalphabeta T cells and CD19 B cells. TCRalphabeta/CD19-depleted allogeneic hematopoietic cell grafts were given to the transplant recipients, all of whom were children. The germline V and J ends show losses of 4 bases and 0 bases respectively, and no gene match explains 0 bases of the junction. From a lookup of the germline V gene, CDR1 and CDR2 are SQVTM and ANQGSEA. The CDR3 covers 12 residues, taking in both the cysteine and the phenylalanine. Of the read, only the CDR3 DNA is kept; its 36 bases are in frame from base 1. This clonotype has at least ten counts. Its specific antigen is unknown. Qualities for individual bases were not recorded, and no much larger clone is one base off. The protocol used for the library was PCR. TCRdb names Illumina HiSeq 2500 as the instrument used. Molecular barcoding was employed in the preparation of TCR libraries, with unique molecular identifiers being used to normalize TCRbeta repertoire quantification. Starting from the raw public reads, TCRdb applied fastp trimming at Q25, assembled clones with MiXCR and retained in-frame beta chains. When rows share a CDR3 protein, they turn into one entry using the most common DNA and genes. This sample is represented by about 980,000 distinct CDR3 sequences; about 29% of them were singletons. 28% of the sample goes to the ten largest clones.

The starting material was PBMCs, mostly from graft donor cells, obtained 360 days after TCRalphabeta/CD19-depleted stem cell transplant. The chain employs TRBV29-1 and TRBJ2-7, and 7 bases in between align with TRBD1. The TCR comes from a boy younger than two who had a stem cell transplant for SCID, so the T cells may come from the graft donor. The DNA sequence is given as TGCAGCGTTGGACAGGGCTCCTACGAGCAGTACTTC. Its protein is CSVGQGSYEQYF.